This T cell receptor beta chain was documented in a study of blood T cell repertoires in COVID-19. Using immunoSEQ multiplex PCR, the repertoire was profiled, and TCRdb retains in-frame clones only, with some absent. The sample contains 310,000 or so clones, roughly 86% of which appear only once. This clone was counted a few times. The source of this sequence is a young woman with COVID-19, enrolled during active disease. The sequenced sample was peripheral blood.

The CDR3 region has the DNA TGCGCCAGCAGTGAGATTCGGACAGGGGCCTACGAGCAGTACTTC. This translates into CASSEIRTGAYEQYF. The V call is TRBV10-2, the J call TRBJ2-7; 9 nucleotides line up with TRBD1. V was pared by 2 bases and J by 2 bases, with 4 bases of the junction left unmatched. CDR1 WSHSY and CDR2 SAAADI come from the germline V gene. The CDR3 has 15 residues.